The 4 T cell receptor beta chains given below trace back to one sample, sequenced in a study of cytomegalovirus exposure and HLA in healthy donors. PCR used 60 Vbeta primers and 13 Jbeta primers. The method was immunoSEQ multiplex PCR; TCRdb's version includes in-frame clones alone and lacks a portion of them. The repertoire consists of roughly 100,000 clones, with 85% to 90% occurring once and the leading ten covering about 3.6%. The material sequenced was PBMCs. The receptors were sampled from a man aged 25-45 years in good health and CMV-seronegative.

The CDR3 DNA follows: TGCGCCAGCAGCCAGATTTTAATAGGGGCGGGAGGAATATACGAGCAGTACTTC. As protein: CASSQILIGAGGIYEQYF. The chain uses TRBV4-3 and TRBJ2-7; 8 bases are shared with TRBD2. Germline values: CDR1 LGHNA, CDR2 YSLEER. The CDR3 spans 18 residues. V trimming: 3 bases; J trimming: 4 bases; junction bases outside the gene matches: 17.

This clone was counted between two and nine times. The V and J genes are TRBV7-9 and TRBJ1-1; the match to TRBD1 covers 9 bases. The CDR3 runs to 15 residues. Germline V CDR1 and CDR2: SEHNR, FQNEAQ (reference sequence). The V and J ends lost 0 bases and 5 bases, in that order; junction bases with no gene match: 4. The CDR3 DNA sequence: TGTGCCAGCAGCTTAGCGGGACAGGGAGGGACTGAAGCTTTCTTT. The encoded protein is CASSLAGQGGTEAFF.

The gene calls are TRBV19 and TRBJ1-5; 7 bases match TRBD1. The CDR3 contains 16 residues. Per germline, CDR1 LNHDA and CDR2 SQIVND (reference sequence). The ends lost 5 bases at V and 1 base at J; junction bases unmatched: 8. CDR3 in DNA: TGTGCCAGTAGTGCCCGACAGGGAGCGAGCAATCAGCCCCAGCATTTT. The encoded protein is CASSARQGASNQPQHF.

V gene TRBV7-2 combines with J gene TRBJ2-7; 7 bases line up with TRBD1. The CDR3 is 13 residues long. From germline, CDR1 is SGHTA and CDR2 FQGNSA. The trim removed 5 bases at V and 3 bases at J, leaving 4 bases unmatched. The CDR3 coding sequence is TGTGCCAGCAGCCCGGACAGGTTCTACGAGCAGTACTTC. This sequence encodes CASSPDRFYEQYF.